This T cell receptor (beta chain) was retrieved from a study of T cells in localized non-small cell lung cancer. Study results and limitations: Median about 56 top-100 tumor clones were shared with paired adjacent lung. Those with higher blood T cell density had longer overall survival.

The V gene's germline CDR1 is KGHSH and CDR2 LQKENI. Trimming stripped 2 bases from V and 4 bases from J, with 11 bases between. The CDR3 is made up of 14 amino acids. This clone was seen more than once but under ten times. The antigen is unknown. Assay used: immunoSEQ multiplex PCR; TCRdb lists only in-frame clones, some missing. Of about 21,000 clones listed, approximately 84% are singletons. The chain carries TRBV18 and TRBJ2-5; tentative D call: TRBD1 (5 bases). This receptor was identified in a man aged 40 to 75 with stage I lung adenocarcinoma. The sequencing here drew on peripheral blood, taken before any cancer treatment. In DNA form, the CDR3 reads TGTGCCAGCTCACCAATGGGGCGATTAGAGACCCAGTACTTC. This sequence encodes CASSPMGRLETQYF.